The 13 T cell receptor beta chains in this list originate from one sample, sequenced in a study of T cells in Graves' hyperthyroidism and ophthalmopathy. Amplified TCR beta CDR3 regions derived from RNA transcripts. In the first-round RT-PCR of the TCR CDR3, the HTBI primer set was used. TCRdb re-derived calls from the multiplex PCR reads in MiXCR, one entry per CDR3 protein. This table has about 600,000 distinct CDR3 sequences, approximately 15% appearing once. Sequencing was done on a sample of blood. These receptors were taken from a young woman with Graves' ophthalmopathy.

V and J are TRBV29-1 and TRBJ2-5; 11 bases are shared with TRBD2. The CDR3 covers 15 residues. Trimming took 2 bases from V and 1 from J; bases not matched to a gene: 3. CDR1 is SQVTM and CDR2 is ANQGSEA in the germline V gene. CDR3 in amino acids: CSVETSGRPQETQYF. The CDR3 coding sequence is TGCAGCGTTGAAACTAGCGGGAGACCCCAAGAGACCCAGTACTTC.

At least ten counts were recorded for this clonotype. The chain employs TRBV27 and TRBJ2-3, with 12 bases matching TRBD2. The trim removed 7 bases at V and 0 bases at J, leaving 11 bases unmatched. The CDR3 contains 18 residues. The germline gives CDR1 MNHEY, CDR2 SMNVEV (reference sequence). CDR3 DNA: TGTGCCAGCACCTCGCTTACCGGGACTAGCGGGAGCACAGATACGCAGTATTTT. As protein: CASTSLTGTSGSTDTQYF.

J is TRBJ2-3 and V is TRBV20-1, with no clear D. The V end was cut by 5 bases, the J end by 7 bases, with 10 bases between. CDR3 length equals 11 residues. CDR1 DFQATT and CDR2 SNEGSKA come from the germline V gene (reference sequence). The CDR3 DNA sequence: TGCAGTGCTGACGAAATATATACGCAGTATTTT. It specifies CSADEIYTQYF.

This clonotype was seen more than once but under ten times. The V call is TRBV6-5, the J call TRBJ2-7, with D perhaps TRBD1 or TRBD2 (5 bases each). The CDR3 loop spans 19 amino acids. The V end was cut by 0 bases, the J end by 2 bases, with 23 bases between. Germline V gene sequence: CDR1 MNHEY, CDR2 SVGAGI. CDR3: CASSYSRVGAGATTYEQYF. CDR3 nucleotides: TGTGCCAGCAGTTACTCGCGAGTTGGCGCCGGGGCTACAACCTACGAGCAGTACTTC.

This clonotype was counted ten times or more. This chain joins TRBV27 and TRBJ1-1; the D is unclear. CDR1 MNHEY and CDR2 SMNVEV come from the germline V gene (reference sequence). The CDR3 length is 14 residues. V gave up 4 bases and J gave up 5 bases, with 14 bases separating them. CDR3: CASSSIGGVTEAFF. The DNA of the CDR3 is TGTGCCAGCAGTTCTATTGGCGGGGTTACTGAAGCTTTCTTT.

This clonotype showed up just a few times. This chain uses TRBV6-1 with TRBJ2-1; maybe TRBD2 (5 bases). Germline-derived CDR1 and CDR2 are MNHNS and SASEGT. This CDR3 contains 15 residues. Deletions cut 8 bases from V and 7 bases from J, with 21 bases between. The CDR3 coding sequence is TGTGCCAGCTCGCCCGATGGCGGCTCGGGAAATGAGCAGTTCTTC. This gives the protein CASSPDGGSGNEQFF.

The rearrangement joins TRBV5-8 to TRBJ1-5; no firm D call. The V end lost 4 bases, the J end lost 4 bases, and 30 bases lay between the germline ends. The CDR3 extends over 20 amino acids. The germline V gene has CDR1 SGHTS and CDR2 YDEGEE. CDR3 DNA sequence: TGTGCCAGCAGCCTCATTATGGGGTCTATTGTTGCATTAATGAATCAGCCCCAGCATTTT. Protein sequence: CASSLIMGSIVALMNQPQHF.

The rearrangement joins TRBV4-3 to TRBJ1-1; TRBD1 agrees at 7 bases. This CDR3 spans 14 amino acids. Losses at the gene ends were 1 base for V and 5 bases for J; bases not matched to a gene: 4. Germline assignment: CDR1 LGHNA and CDR2 YSLEER. The CDR3 here is CASSQGPGGTEAFF. The CDR3 region has the DNA TGCGCCAGCAGCCAAGGCCCAGGGGGGACTGAAGCTTTCTTT.

V and J are TRBV4-1 and TRBJ2-1; the match to TRBD1 covers 8 bases. TRBJ2-7 explains the end of the DNA better; the J call may be wrong. From germline, CDR1 is MGHRA and CDR2 YSYEKL. The CDR3 runs to 14 residues. The CDR3 DNA reads as TGCGCCAGCAGCCAACAGGGGGCGAGGAATGAGCAGTACTTC. This encodes CASSQQGARNEQYF.

This clonotype was counted at least ten times. The gene calls are TRBV7-6 and TRBJ1-5, with 7 bases lining up with TRBD1. CDR1 SGHVS and CDR2 FNYEAQ come from the germline V gene. This CDR3 is 16 amino acids long. The trim removed 0 bases at V and 8 bases at J, leaving 10 bases unmatched. The CDR3 bases are TGTGCCAGCAGCTTAGCAGTCAGACAGGGCGAGAAGCCCCAGCATTTT. Protein: CASSLAVRQGEKPQHF.

At least ten counts were recorded for this clonotype. This chain uses TRBV7-2 with TRBJ1-1, with a tentative D call TRBD1 (5 bases). This CDR3 comprises 13 residues. Trimming removed 11 bases at V and 4 bases at J, with 17 bases between. Germline CDR1 reads SGHTA; CDR2 reads FQGNSA. Written as DNA, the CDR3 is TGTGCCTCCTCCGGGGCCCTGAGCACTGAAGCTTTCTTT. It codes for CASSGALSTEAFF.

This clonotype has at least ten counts. The chain couples TRBV5-1 to TRBJ2-1, with 9 bases lining up with TRBD1. Losses at the gene ends were 2 bases for V and 2 bases for J; bases not matched to a gene: 2. This CDR3 has 15 residues. Germline-derived CDR1 and CDR2 are SGHRS and YFSETQ. The CDR3 here is CASSLQGATYNEQFF. The DNA for the CDR3 is TGCGCCAGCAGCTTACAGGGGGCAACCTACAATGAGCAGTTCTTC.

This clonotype was found a few times. This rearrangement joins TRBV29-1 to TRBJ2-7; tentative D call: TRBD1 (7 bases). V was clipped by 8 bases and J by 4 bases, with 18 bases between them. Germline CDR1 reads SQVTM; CDR2 reads ANQGSEA. The CDR3 sequence is 13 residues long. In nucleotides, the CDR3 is TGCAGCAGCATCAGGGGGGAAGGGTACGAGCAGTACTTC. Translated, it gives CSSIRGEGYEQYF.